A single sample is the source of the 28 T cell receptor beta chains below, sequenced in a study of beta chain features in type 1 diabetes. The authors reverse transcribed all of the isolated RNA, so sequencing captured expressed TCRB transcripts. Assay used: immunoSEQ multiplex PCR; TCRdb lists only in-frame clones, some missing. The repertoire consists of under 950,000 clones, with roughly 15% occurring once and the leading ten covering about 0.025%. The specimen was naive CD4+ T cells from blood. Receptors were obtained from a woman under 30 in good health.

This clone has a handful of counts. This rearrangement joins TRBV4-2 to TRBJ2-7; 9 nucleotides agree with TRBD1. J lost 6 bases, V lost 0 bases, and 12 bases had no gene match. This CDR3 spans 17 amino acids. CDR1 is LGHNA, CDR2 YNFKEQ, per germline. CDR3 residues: CASSQDLSWTGALEQYF. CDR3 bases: TGTGCCAGCAGCCAAGATCTCTCGTGGACAGGGGCGCTCGAGCAGTACTTC.

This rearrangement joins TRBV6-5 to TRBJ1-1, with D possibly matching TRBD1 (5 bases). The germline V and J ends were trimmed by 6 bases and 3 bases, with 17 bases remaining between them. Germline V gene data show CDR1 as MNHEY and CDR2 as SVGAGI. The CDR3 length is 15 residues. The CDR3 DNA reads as TGTGCCAGCAGCGCGGGGCAATGGAGGGACACTGAAGCTTTCTTT. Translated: CASSAGQWRDTEAFF.

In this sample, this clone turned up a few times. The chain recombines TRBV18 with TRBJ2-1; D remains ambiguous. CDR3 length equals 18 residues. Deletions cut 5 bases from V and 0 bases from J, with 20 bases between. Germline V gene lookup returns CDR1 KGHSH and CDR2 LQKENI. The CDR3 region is CASSSTEHPGTSYNEQFF. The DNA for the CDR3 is TGTGCCAGCTCATCAACAGAACACCCGGGTACCTCCTACAATGAGCAGTTCTTC.

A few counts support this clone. CDR3 amino acids: CASRDSSNTEAFF. In nucleotides, the CDR3 is TGTGCCAGTAGGGACAGTTCGAACACTGAAGCTTTCTTT. The gene calls are TRBV19 and TRBJ1-1; maybe TRBD1 (6 bases). Germline V gene lookup returns CDR1 LNHDA and CDR2 SQIVND (reference sequence). The CDR3 totals 13 residues. Trimming pared 6 bases from V and 1 base from J, leaving 9 bases between.

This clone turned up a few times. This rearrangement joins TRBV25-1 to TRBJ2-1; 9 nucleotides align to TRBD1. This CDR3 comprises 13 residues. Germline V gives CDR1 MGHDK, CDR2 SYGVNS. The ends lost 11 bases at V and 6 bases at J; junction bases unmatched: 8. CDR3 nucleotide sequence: TGTGCCGCTGGGGGACAGGGCGGCAATGAGCAGTTCTTC. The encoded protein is CAAGGQGGNEQFF.

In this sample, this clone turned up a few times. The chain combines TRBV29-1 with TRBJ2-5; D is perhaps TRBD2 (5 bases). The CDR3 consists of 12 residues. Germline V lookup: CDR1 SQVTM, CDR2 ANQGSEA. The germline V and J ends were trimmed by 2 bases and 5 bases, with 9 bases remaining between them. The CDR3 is CSVERRRETQYF. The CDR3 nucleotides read TGCAGCGTTGAACGGAGGCGGGAGACCCAGTACTTC.

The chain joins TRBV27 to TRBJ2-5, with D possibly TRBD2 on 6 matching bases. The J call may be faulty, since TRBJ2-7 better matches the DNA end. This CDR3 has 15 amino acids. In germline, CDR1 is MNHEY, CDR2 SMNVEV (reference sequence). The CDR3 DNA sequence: TGTGCCAGCAGTCCCATTGAGGGAGGTTCCTACGAGCAGTACTTC. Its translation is CASSPIEGGSYEQYF.

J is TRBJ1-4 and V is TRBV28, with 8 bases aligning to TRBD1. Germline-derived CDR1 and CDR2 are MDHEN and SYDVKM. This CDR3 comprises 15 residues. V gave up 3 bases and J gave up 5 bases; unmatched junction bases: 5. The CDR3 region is CASSFSTGVNEKLFF. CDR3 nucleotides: TGTGCCAGCAGTTTCTCGACAGGGGTAAATGAAAAACTGTTTTTT. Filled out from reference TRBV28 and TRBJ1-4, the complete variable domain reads DVKVTQSSRYLVKRTGEKVFLECVQDMDHENMFWYRQDPGLGLRLIYFSYDVKMKEKGDIPEGYSVSREKKERFSLILESASTNQTSMYLCASSFSTGVNEKLFFGSGTQLSVL.

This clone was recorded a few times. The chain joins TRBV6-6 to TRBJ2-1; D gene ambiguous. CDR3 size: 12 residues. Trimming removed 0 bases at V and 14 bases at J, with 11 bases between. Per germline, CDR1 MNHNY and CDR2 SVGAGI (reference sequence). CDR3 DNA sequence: TGTGCCAGCAGTTACTCACGGGTTGCGGAGTTCTTC. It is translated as CASSYSRVAEFF.

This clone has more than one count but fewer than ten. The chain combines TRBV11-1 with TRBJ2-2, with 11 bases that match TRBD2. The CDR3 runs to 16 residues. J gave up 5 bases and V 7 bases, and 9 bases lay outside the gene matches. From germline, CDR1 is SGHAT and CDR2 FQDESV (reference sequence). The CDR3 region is CASNILAGGGTGELFF. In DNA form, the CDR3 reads TGTGCCAGCAACATTCTAGCGGGAGGAGGGACCGGGGAGCTGTTTTTT.

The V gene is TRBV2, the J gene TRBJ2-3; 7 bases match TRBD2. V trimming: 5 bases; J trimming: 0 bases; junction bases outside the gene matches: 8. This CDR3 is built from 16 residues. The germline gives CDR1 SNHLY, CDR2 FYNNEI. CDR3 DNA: TGTGCCAGCAGTCGAGCGGGGCCCTGGAGCACAGATACGCAGTATTTT. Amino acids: CASSRAGPWSTDTQYF.

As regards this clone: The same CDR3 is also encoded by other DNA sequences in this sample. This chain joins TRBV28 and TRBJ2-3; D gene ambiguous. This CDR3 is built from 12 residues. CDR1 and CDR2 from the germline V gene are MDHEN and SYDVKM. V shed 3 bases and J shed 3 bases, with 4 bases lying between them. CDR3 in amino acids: CASSFPTDTQYF. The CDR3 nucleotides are TGTGCCAGCAGTTTCCCGACAGATACGCAGTATTTT. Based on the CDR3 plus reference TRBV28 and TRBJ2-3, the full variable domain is DVKVTQSSRYLVKRTGEKVFLECVQDMDHENMFWYRQDPGLGLRLIYFSYDVKMKEKGDIPEGYSVSREKKERFSLILESASTNQTSMYLCASSFPTDTQYFGPGTRLTVL.

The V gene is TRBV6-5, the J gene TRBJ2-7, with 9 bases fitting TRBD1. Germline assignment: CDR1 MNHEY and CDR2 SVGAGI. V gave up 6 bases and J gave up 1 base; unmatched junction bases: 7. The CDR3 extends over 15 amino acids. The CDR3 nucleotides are TGTGCCAGCAGACAGGGACAGGGCGGGTCCTACGAGCAGTACTTC. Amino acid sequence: CASRQGQGGSYEQYF.

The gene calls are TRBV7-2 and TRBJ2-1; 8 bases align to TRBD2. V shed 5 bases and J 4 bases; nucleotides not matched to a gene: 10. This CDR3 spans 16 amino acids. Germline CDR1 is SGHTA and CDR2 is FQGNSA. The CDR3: CASSPQGLGGYNEQFF. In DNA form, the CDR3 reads TGTGCCAGCAGCCCCCAGGGACTAGGAGGGTACAATGAGCAGTTCTTC.

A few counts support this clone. In nucleotides, the CDR3 is TGTGCCAGCAGTGATAGGGGAAGCACAGATACGCAGTATTTT. Its translation: CASSDRGSTDTQYF. The J gene is TRBJ2-3, the V gene TRBV25-1; D might be TRBD1 (5 bases). V lost 3 bases and J lost 0, with 7 bases in between. Germline-derived CDR1 and CDR2 are MGHDK and SYGVNS. The CDR3 has 14 amino acids. The full variable domain, in which reference TRBV25-1 and TRBJ2-3 provide the parts outside the CDR3, is EADIYQTPRYLVIGTGKKITLECSQTMGHDKMYWYQQDPGMELHLIHYSYGVNSTEKGDLSSESTVSRIRTEHFPLTLESARPSHTSQYLCASSDRGSTDTQYFGPGTRLTVL.

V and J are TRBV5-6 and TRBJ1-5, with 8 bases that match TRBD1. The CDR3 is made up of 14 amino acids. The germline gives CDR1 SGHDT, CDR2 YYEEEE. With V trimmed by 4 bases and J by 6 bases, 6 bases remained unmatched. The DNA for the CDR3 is TGTGCCAGCAGCAAGGACAGGGTTGGTCAGCCCCAGCATTTT. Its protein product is CASSKDRVGQPQHF.

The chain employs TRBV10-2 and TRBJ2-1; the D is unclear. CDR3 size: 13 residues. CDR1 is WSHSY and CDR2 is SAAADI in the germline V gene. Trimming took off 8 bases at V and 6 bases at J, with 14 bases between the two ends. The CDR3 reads CASSPRQVNEQFF. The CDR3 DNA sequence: TGCGCCAGCTCCCCCCGGCAGGTCAATGAGCAGTTCTTC.

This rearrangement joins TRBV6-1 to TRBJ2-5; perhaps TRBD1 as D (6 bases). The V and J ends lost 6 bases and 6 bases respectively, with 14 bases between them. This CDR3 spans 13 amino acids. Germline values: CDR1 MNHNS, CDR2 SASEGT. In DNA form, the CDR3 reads TGTGCCAGCAGGGGGGCACAGGGAAAGACCCAGTACTTC. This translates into CASRGAQGKTQYF.

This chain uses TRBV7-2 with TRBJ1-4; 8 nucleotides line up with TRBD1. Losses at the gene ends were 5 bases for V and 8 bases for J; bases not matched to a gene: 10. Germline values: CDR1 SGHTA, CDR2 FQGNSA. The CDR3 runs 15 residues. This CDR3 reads CASSRWTGRGEKLFF. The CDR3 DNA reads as TGTGCCAGCAGCCGATGGACAGGGAGGGGCGAAAAACTGTTTTTT.

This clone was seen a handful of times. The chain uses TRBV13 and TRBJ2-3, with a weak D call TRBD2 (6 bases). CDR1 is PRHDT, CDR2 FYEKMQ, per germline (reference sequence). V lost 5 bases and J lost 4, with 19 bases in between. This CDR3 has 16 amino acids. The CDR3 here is CASSPRLDPPADTQYF. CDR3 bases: TGTGCCAGCAGCCCGAGACTAGATCCGCCAGCAGATACGCAGTATTTT.

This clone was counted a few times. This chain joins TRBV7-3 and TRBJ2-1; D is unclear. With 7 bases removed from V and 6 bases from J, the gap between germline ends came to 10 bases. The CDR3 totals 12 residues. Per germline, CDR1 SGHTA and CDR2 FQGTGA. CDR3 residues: CASTYGSNEQFF. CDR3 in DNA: TGTGCCAGCACCTACGGGTCCAATGAGCAGTTCTTC.

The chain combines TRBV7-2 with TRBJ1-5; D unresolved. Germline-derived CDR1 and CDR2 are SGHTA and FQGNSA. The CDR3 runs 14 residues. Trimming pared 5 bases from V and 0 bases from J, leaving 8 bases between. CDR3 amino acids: CASSQRYSNQPQHF. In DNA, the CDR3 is TGTGCCAGCAGCCAGAGGTATAGCAATCAGCCCCAGCATTTT.

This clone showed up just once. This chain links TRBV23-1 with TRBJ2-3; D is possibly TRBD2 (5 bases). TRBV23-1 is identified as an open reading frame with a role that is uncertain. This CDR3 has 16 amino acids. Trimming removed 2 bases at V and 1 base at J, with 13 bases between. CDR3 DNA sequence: TGCGCCAGCAGTCAAAGGGAGATCATATGCACAGATACGCAGTATTTT. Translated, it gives CASSQREIICTDTQYF.

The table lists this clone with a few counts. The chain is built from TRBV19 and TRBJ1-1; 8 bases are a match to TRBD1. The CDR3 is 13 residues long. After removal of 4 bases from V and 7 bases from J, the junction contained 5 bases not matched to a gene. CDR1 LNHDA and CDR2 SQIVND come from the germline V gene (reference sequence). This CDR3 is CASSNRDRREAFF. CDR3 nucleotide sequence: TGTGCCAGTAGTAACCGGGACAGGCGTGAAGCTTTCTTT.

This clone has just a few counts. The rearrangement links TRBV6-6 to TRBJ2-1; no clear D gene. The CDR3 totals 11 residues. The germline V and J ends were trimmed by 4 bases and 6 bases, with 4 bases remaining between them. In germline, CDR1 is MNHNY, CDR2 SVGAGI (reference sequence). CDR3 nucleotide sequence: TGTGCCAGCAGTTGGGTCAATGAGCAGTTCTTC. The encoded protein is CASSWVNEQFF.

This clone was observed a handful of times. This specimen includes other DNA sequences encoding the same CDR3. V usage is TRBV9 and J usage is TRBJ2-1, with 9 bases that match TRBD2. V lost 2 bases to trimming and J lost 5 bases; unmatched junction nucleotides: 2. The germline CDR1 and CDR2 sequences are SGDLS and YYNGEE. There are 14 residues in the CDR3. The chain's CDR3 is CASSVLAGNNEQFF. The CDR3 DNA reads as TGTGCCAGCAGCGTGCTAGCGGGGAACAATGAGCAGTTCTTC.

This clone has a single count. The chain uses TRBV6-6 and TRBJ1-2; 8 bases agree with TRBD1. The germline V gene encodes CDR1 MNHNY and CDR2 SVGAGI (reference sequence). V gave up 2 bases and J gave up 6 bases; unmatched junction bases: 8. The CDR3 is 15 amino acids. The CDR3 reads CASSYTRDRMNGYTF. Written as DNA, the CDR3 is TGTGCCAGCAGTTACACTCGGGACAGGATGAATGGCTACACCTTC.

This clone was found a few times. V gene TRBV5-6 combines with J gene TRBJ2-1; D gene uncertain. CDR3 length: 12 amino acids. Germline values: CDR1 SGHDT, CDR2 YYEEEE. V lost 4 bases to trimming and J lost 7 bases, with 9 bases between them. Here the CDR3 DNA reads TGTGCCAGCAGCCTGCCTATGAATGAGCAGTTCTTC. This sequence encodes CASSLPMNEQFF.